The 26 T cell receptor beta chains in this list originate from one sample, sequenced in a study of T cell responses to AZD1222 COVID-19 vaccine. The protocol was immunoSEQ multiplex PCR, while the TCRdb copy is restricted to in-frame clones and leaves out a portion. The sample includes about 49,000 clones, 65% to 80% of them seen just once. The sequencing here drew on peripheral blood, taken on day 0 of MenACWY control vaccination. The receptors come from an adult in good health.

V usage is TRBV11-3 and J usage is TRBJ2-1; D unclear. CDR1 is SGHNT, CDR2 YENEEA, per germline. The V gene lost 1 base and the J gene lost 6 bases, with 7 bases spanning the gap. There are 13 residues in the CDR3. This CDR3 reads CASSLGPPNEQFF. The CDR3 DNA reads TGTGCCAGCAGCTTAGGTCCTCCCAATGAGCAGTTCTTC.

The J gene is TRBJ1-1, the V gene TRBV2, with 7 bases matching TRBD1. CDR3 length equals 11 residues. The V and J ends lost 6 bases and 11 bases, in that order; junction bases with no gene match: 6. Looked up from germline, CDR1 is SNHLY and CDR2 is FYNNEI. CDR3 in amino acids: CASSGTAVAFF. CDR3 nucleotides: TGTGCCAGCAGCGGGACAGCGGTCGCTTTCTTT.

The rearrangement links TRBV27 to TRBJ1-2; D gene ambiguous. The germline V gene encodes CDR1 MNHEY and CDR2 SMNVEV (reference sequence). The CDR3 sequence is 13 residues long. With 5 bases removed from V and 4 bases from J, the gap between germline ends came to 11 bases. The CDR3 protein is CASSHLGPYGYTF. DNA for the CDR3: TGTGCCAGCAGTCACCTCGGGCCCTATGGCTACACCTTC.

The chain employs TRBV28 and TRBJ1-2, with TRBD1 as a possible D gene (5 bases). The CDR3 is 14 amino acids. Trimming took off 6 bases at V and 3 bases at J, with 14 bases between the two ends. Germline V CDR1 and CDR2: MDHEN, SYDVKM. The CDR3 DNA reads TGTGCCAGCAGGTTAAGGGACCGAGACTATGGCTACACCTTC. This gives the protein CASRLRDRDYGYTF.

In its sample, this clone was seen once. The chain couples TRBV19 to TRBJ2-1; weak D call: TRBD2 (6 bases). The V and J ends lost 1 base and 12 bases respectively, with 13 bases between them. The CDR3 has 13 amino acids. Looked up from germline, CDR1 is LNHDA and CDR2 is SQIVND (reference sequence). CDR3 DNA: TGTGCCAGTAGTATAGGAGGAGGGGCGGGGCAGTTCTTC. It codes for CASSIGGGAGQFF.

The chain joins TRBV15 to TRBJ1-5; D might be TRBD1 (5 bases). Per germline, CDR1 LNHNV and CDR2 YYDKDF (reference sequence). V was clipped by 8 bases and J by 3 bases, with 17 bases between them. The CDR3 consists of 15 residues. The CDR3 protein is CATRPGFVNNQPQHF. The CDR3 nucleotides read TGTGCCACCCGACCAGGGTTTGTAAACAATCAGCCCCAGCATTTT.

V is TRBV5-1 and J is TRBJ1-6; 7 bases are a match to TRBD1. CDR3 length: 13 residues. Trimming at V came to 4 bases and at J to 8 bases, leaving 3 bases not matched to a gene. Germline V lookup: CDR1 SGHRS, CDR2 YFSETQ. The CDR3 loop reads CASSRGTDSPLHF. For the CDR3, the DNA is TGCGCCAGCAGCCGAGGGACAGATTCACCCCTCCACTTT.

The chain joins TRBV7-8 to TRBJ2-1; tentatively, D is TRBD1 or TRBD2 (6 bases each). V dropped 5 bases and J dropped 7 bases, with 18 bases sitting between them. CDR3 length: 15 residues. Germline CDR1 SGHVS, CDR2 FQNEAQ. CDR3 DNA: TGTGCCAGCAGCCCAGGGGTAGGGGGGAGGAATGAGCAGTTCTTC. Its translation: CASSPGVGGRNEQFF.

The V gene is TRBV6-2 or TRBV6-3, the J gene TRBJ2-1; D gene unclear. Looked up from germline, CDR1 is MNHEY and CDR2 is SVGEGT. The CDR3 totals 14 residues. The V end was cut by 0 bases, the J end by 0 bases, with 3 bases between. The CDR3 is CASSYSGSYNEQFF. The CDR3 DNA is TGTGCCAGCAGTTACTCGGGCTCCTACAATGAGCAGTTCTTC.

J is TRBJ1-5 and V is TRBV6-2 or TRBV6-3; tentatively, D is TRBD1 (5 bases). V was shortened by 5 bases and J by 2 bases, with 13 bases between the two germline ends. The CDR3 extends over 15 amino acids. CDR1 MNHEY and CDR2 SVGEGT come from the germline V gene. CDR3 nucleotide sequence: TGTGCCAGCAGTCCATACAAACAGGGCAATCAGCCCCAGCATTTT. Translated: CASSPYKQGNQPQHF.

The chain is built from TRBV6-1 and TRBJ1-5; 7 bases are shared with TRBD1. Losses at the gene ends were 2 bases for V and 6 bases for J; bases not matched to a gene: 4. This CDR3 comprises 14 residues. In germline, CDR1 is MNHNS, CDR2 SASEGT. As DNA, the CDR3 is TGTGCCAGCAGTGAAACAGGGGTTAGTCAGCCCCAGCATTTT. It translates to CASSETGVSQPQHF.

This clone was recorded a few times. J is TRBJ1-5 and V is TRBV19, with D possibly TRBD1 on 5 matching bases. This CDR3 comprises 16 residues. V lost 1 base and J lost 2, with 12 bases in between. Germline-derived CDR1 and CDR2 are LNHDA and SQIVND (reference sequence). The CDR3, as DNA: TGTGCCAGTAGTATAGCCTCTGTACAGGGCAATCAGCCCCAGCATTTT. Encoded protein: CASSIASVQGNQPQHF. The entire variable domain, with the rest obtained from reference TRBV19 and TRBJ1-5, is as follows: DGGITQSPKYLFRKEGQNVTLSCEQNLNHDAMYWYRQDPGQGLRLIYYSQIVNDFQKGDIAEGYSVSREKKESFPLTVTSAQKNPTAFYLCASSIASVQGNQPQHFGDGTRLSIL.

The chain couples TRBV6-5 to TRBJ2-1, with 13 positions matching TRBD2. The CDR3 runs to 15 residues. Germline V gives CDR1 MNHEY, CDR2 SVGAGI. V lost 6 bases to trimming and J lost 9 bases; unmatched junction nucleotides: 8. The CDR3 bases are TGTGCCAGCAGCACCGGACTAGCGGGAGTCGGTGAGCAGTTCTTC. Encoded protein: CASSTGLAGVGEQFF.

The chain has TRBV18 and TRBJ2-5; tentatively, D is TRBD2 (6 bases). The germline V gene encodes CDR1 KGHSH and CDR2 LQKENI. The ends were cut back, 2 bases at V and 1 base at J, with 14 bases in the middle. There are 16 residues in the CDR3. The CDR3 DNA is TGTGCCAGCTCACCATGGACGGGAGCTATCCAAGAGACCCAGTACTTC. Translating gives CASSPWTGAIQETQYF.

J is TRBJ2-1 and V is TRBV27, with TRBD2 matching 12 bases. V dropped 4 bases and J dropped 1; count of bases not matched to a gene: 11. The CDR3 loop spans 19 amino acids. Germline CDR1 reads MNHEY; CDR2 reads SMNVEV (reference sequence). The CDR3 coding sequence is TGTGCCAGCAGTTCCCCGACTAGCGGGAGATCCCTTTCCTACAATGAGCAGTTCTTC. It specifies CASSSPTSGRSLSYNEQFF.

The rearrangement links TRBV5-1 to TRBJ2-5; TRBD1 agrees at 9 bases. The CDR3 extends over 16 amino acids. V shed 0 bases and J 4 bases; nucleotides not matched to a gene: 7. The germline CDR1 and CDR2 sequences are SGHRS and YFSETQ. The CDR3 region is CASSLVGQGPIETQYF. Here the CDR3 DNA reads TGCGCCAGCAGCTTGGTGGGACAGGGTCCCATAGAGACCCAGTACTTC.

This clone was detected only a few times. The V call is TRBV7-9, the J call TRBJ1-5, with TRBD1 matching over 9 bases. Germline CDR1 is SEHNR and CDR2 is FQNEAQ (reference sequence). Unmatched junction bases numbered 1, after V lost 0 bases and J lost 1 base. This CDR3 spans 16 amino acids. DNA for the CDR3: TGTGCCAGCAGCTTAGCACAGGGGGCGAGCAATCAGCCCCAGCATTTT. It codes for CASSLAQGASNQPQHF.

This clone occurred once. This chain connects TRBV6-5 to TRBJ1-4, with a possible D match to TRBD1 (5 bases). Trimming took 5 bases from V and 6 from J, leaving 16 bases between them. This CDR3 is built from 15 residues. Germline CDR1 reads MNHEY; CDR2 reads SVGAGI. Here the CDR3 reads CASSPLGGWDEKLFF. The DNA of the CDR3 is TGTGCCAGCAGTCCCCTTGGGGGGTGGGATGAAAAACTGTTTTTT.

This clone was seen a few times. The chain has TRBV7-9 and TRBJ1-1; D unclear. Between the trimmed V and J ends, which lost 3 bases and 2 bases, there was a span of 4 bases. Germline V gives CDR1 SEHNR, CDR2 FQNEAQ (reference sequence). The CDR3 has 12 residues. The DNA of the CDR3 is TGTGCCAGCAGCTTCACTAACACTGAAGCTTTCTTT. It yields the protein CASSFTNTEAFF.

The V and J genes are TRBV27 and TRBJ1-5; no definite D call. The CDR3 contains 14 residues. V dropped 3 bases and J dropped 4 bases, with 10 bases sitting between them. CDR1 MNHEY and CDR2 SMNVEV come from the germline V gene (reference sequence). The CDR3 sequence is CASSFMGINQPQHF. The CDR3 DNA reads as TGTGCCAGCAGTTTTATGGGCATAAATCAGCCCCAGCATTTT.

This clone was detected many times. The chain couples TRBV6-6 to TRBJ2-5; TRBD2 might be the D (6 bases). This CDR3 comprises 14 residues. From germline, CDR1 is MNHNY and CDR2 SVGAGI (reference sequence). The V gene lost 2 bases and the J gene lost 1 base, with 8 bases spanning the gap. CDR3: CASSYTEGQETQYF. CDR3 nucleotides: TGTGCCAGCAGTTACACGGAGGGCCAAGAGACCCAGTACTTC.

This sequence joins TRBV27 and TRBJ2-6; D may be TRBD2 (6 bases). The length of the CDR3 is 14 residues. V was clipped by 8 bases and J by 2 bases, with 10 bases between them. The V gene's germline CDR1 is MNHEY and CDR2 SMNVEV (reference sequence). The CDR3 DNA reads TGTGCCAGCCGTCGCGGGACTGGGGCCAACGTCCTGACTTTC. Residues: CASRRGTGANVLTF.

The V gene is TRBV27, the J gene TRBJ1-6, with 7 bases aligning to TRBD1. CDR1 is MNHEY, CDR2 SMNVEV, per germline (reference sequence). With V trimmed by 3 bases and J by 7 bases, 3 bases remained unmatched. The CDR3 loop spans 14 amino acids. The CDR3 loop is CASSLRDSNSPLHF. CDR3 nucleotide sequence: TGTGCCAGCAGTTTGCGGGACAGCAATTCACCCCTCCACTTT.

The J gene is TRBJ2-7, the V gene TRBV13; D may be TRBD2 (5 bases). Per germline, CDR1 PRHDT and CDR2 FYEKMQ (reference sequence). The CDR3 is 14 amino acids. Trimming removed 3 bases at V and 7 bases at J, with 16 bases between. The CDR3 is CASSFNLGSGEQYF. CDR3 bases: TGTGCCAGCAGCTTTAACCTTGGGAGTGGGGAGCAGTACTTC.

V and J are TRBV5-5 and TRBJ2-7; no clear D. This CDR3 has 13 amino acids. Trimming cost V 1 base and J 4 bases, with 9 bases left between them. Germline V gives CDR1 SGHKS, CDR2 YYEKEE (reference sequence). CDR3 bases: TGTGCCAGCAGCTTGCTGGGATTATACGAGCAGTACTTC. Encoded protein: CASSLLGLYEQYF.

Only a few counts were recorded for this clone. The V call is TRBV7-8, the J call TRBJ1-1, with D hard to call. The CDR3 sequence is 15 residues long. Germline V gives CDR1 SGHVS, CDR2 FQNEAQ. Trimming removed 5 bases from V and 0 bases from J, with 13 bases in between. The CDR3 spells CASSPRFGMNTEAFF. The CDR3 bases are TGTGCCAGCAGCCCCCGTTTCGGAATGAACACTGAAGCTTTCTTT.